This TCR beta chain was captured in a study of blood T cell repertoires in COVID-19. Study information: Sources were T cells, B-cell-depleted T cells, or PBMCs; the material itself was cDNA or gDNA.

Sequencing was performed with immunoSEQ multiplex PCR; in TCRdb, only in-frame clones are kept and a portion is missing. The table includes under 350,000 clones, around nine tenths detected once. CDR1 and CDR2 (germline): SGDLS, YYNGEE. This CDR3 is 14 amino acids long. The ends lost 4 bases at V and 7 bases at J; junction bases unmatched: 11. Source material: PBMCs or T cells enriched from blood (not recorded which). This chain uses TRBV9 with TRBJ2-7, with 7 nucleotides matching TRBD1. The sequence was obtained from a woman aged 18-35 years who had recovered from COVID-19. The CDR3 coding sequence is TGTGCCAGCAGCCTTCGACAGGGTTTAGAGGAGCAGTACTTC. Translation gives CASSLRQGLEEQYF.